This passage covers 32 T cell receptor beta chains from one sample sequenced in a study of T cell responses to AZD1222 COVID-19 vaccine. Sequenced by immunoSEQ multiplex PCR; TCRdb stores in-frame clones only, minus some. The data show around 120,000 clones, roughly 92% seen once. Sequenced here: peripheral blood, sampled 28 days after the second AZD1222 dose. The source is an adult who received the AZD1222 COVID-19 vaccine.

The chain is built from TRBV4-3 and TRBJ2-3; D is possibly TRBD1 (5 bases). CDR3 length: 15 amino acids. V gave up 3 bases and J gave up 2 bases, with 12 bases separating them. The germline CDR1 and CDR2 sequences are LGHNA and YSLEER. The chain's CDR3 is CASSQRARDTDTQYF. The CDR3 coding sequence is TGCGCCAGCAGCCAGCGCGCCAGGGACACAGATACGCAGTATTTT.

This clone was recorded only once. The gene calls are TRBV28 and TRBJ2-4; D uncertain. Germline V lookup: CDR1 MDHEN, CDR2 SYDVKM. Trimming removed 3 bases at V and 3 bases at J, with 18 bases between. This CDR3 spans 17 amino acids. In DNA form, the CDR3 reads TGTGCCAGCAGTTTCGGTCAAGGACGGACGGACAAAAACATTCAGTACTTC. It yields the protein CASSFGQGRTDKNIQYF.

The V gene is TRBV28, the J gene TRBJ2-6, with 7 bases fitting TRBD1. This CDR3 comprises 14 residues. V trimming: 5 bases; J trimming: 4 bases; junction bases outside the gene matches: 2. Germline lookup yields CDR1 MDHEN and CDR2 SYDVKM. CDR3 protein: CASSDRVGANVLTF. As DNA, the CDR3 is TGTGCCAGCAGTGACAGGGTCGGGGCCAACGTCCTGACTTTC.

V usage is TRBV19 and J usage is TRBJ2-7; no reliable D call. Germline lookup yields CDR1 LNHDA and CDR2 SQIVND (reference sequence). This CDR3 has 11 amino acids. V lost 4 bases to trimming and J lost 4 bases, with 5 bases between them. CDR3 bases: TGTGCCAGTAGTACCGAGTACGAGCAGTACTTC. Protein sequence: CASSTEYEQYF. The full variable domain, with the rest looked up from reference TRBV19 and TRBJ2-7, is DGGITQSPKYLFRKEGQNVTLSCEQNLNHDAMYWYRQDPGQGLRLIYYSQIVNDFQKGDIAEGYSVSREKKESFPLTVTSAQKNPTAFYLCASSTEYEQYFGPGTRLTVT.

Points on this clone: Other DNA sequences in this sample translate to the same CDR3. This chain uses TRBV18 with TRBJ2-7, with 14 bases fitting TRBD2. Germline assignment: CDR1 KGHSH and CDR2 LQKENI. The CDR3 totals 14 residues. V trimming: 3 bases; J trimming: 5 bases; junction bases outside the gene matches: 0. CDR3 loop: CASSPGLAGDEQYF. CDR3 in DNA: TGTGCCAGCTCACCGGGACTAGCGGGGGACGAGCAGTACTTC.

The chain recombines TRBV11-3 with TRBJ1-2; TRBD1 matches at 10 bases. V trimming: 5 bases; J trimming: 4 bases; junction bases outside the gene matches: 7. Germline loops: CDR1 SGHNT, CDR2 YENEEA. This CDR3 is 15 amino acids long. CDR3 coding DNA: TGTGCCAGCAGCGCGCGGGACAGGGGCCCCTATGGCTACACCTTC. It encodes CASSARDRGPYGYTF.

The rearrangement uses TRBV12-3 or TRBV12-4 and TRBJ1-1; no clear D. V shed 6 bases and J shed 5 bases, with 13 bases lying between them. The CDR3 is 13 amino acids. The CDR3 loop is CASSSAGGTEAFF. The CDR3 nucleotides read TGTGCCAGCAGCTCAGCGGGTGGAACTGAAGCTTTCTTT.

The CDR3 DNA is TGCAGCGTTGACGGGGCTAGCGGGGGAGTCGGGGAGACCCAGTACTTC. Protein: CSVDGASGGVGETQYF. V is TRBV29-1 and J is TRBJ2-5, with 10 bases matching TRBD2. The CDR3 runs 16 residues. V trimming: 3 bases; J trimming: 5 bases; junction bases outside the gene matches: 12. Germline V gives CDR1 SQVTM, CDR2 ANQGSEA.

The chain couples TRBV3-1 (or the pseudogene TRBV3-2) to TRBJ1-6; D is possibly TRBD1 (6 bases). The germline V gene encodes CDR1 LGHDT and CDR2 YNNKEL (reference sequence). The CDR3 runs to 14 residues. The germline V and J ends were trimmed by 6 bases and 4 bases, with 10 bases remaining between them. This CDR3 reads CASSQGLYNSPLHF. The DNA of the CDR3 is TGTGCCAGCAGTCAGGGGTTATATAATTCACCCCTCCACTTT.

This clone was seen only once. The gene calls are TRBV19 and TRBJ1-3; possible D gene TRBD1, 6 bases. The germline V and J ends were trimmed by 3 bases and 0 bases, with 12 bases remaining between them. The CDR3 contains 16 residues. Germline V lookup: CDR1 LNHDA, CDR2 SQIVND (reference sequence). The CDR3 is CASSIGQPSSGNTIYF. CDR3 nucleotide sequence: TGTGCCAGTAGTATTGGACAGCCGAGCTCTGGAAACACCATATATTTT.

The chain recombines TRBV30 with TRBJ1-2; D uncertain. This CDR3 is built from 14 residues. Per the germline V gene, CDR1 is GTSNPN and CDR2 is SVGIG (reference sequence). Deletions cut 2 bases from V and 4 bases from J, with 14 bases between. DNA for the CDR3: TGTGCCTGGAGTTCCGGACCGGTCCTCTATGGCTACACCTTC. Protein product: CAWSSGPVLYGYTF.

This sequence joins TRBV5-6 and TRBJ1-6, with 8 bases identical to TRBD1. Germline V gives CDR1 SGHDT, CDR2 YYEEEE. V was pared by 3 bases and J by 14 bases, with 10 bases of the junction left unmatched. This CDR3 has 14 residues. The CDR3 loop reads CASSWDRSMGALHF. As DNA, the CDR3 is TGTGCCAGCAGCTGGGACAGGTCCATGGGAGCCCTCCACTTT. The full variable domain, in which reference TRBV5-6 and TRBJ1-6 provide the parts outside the CDR3, is DAGVTQSPTHLIKTRGQQVTLRCSPKSGHDTVSWYQQALGQGPQFIFQYYEEEERQRGNFPDRFSGHQFPNYSSELNVNALLLGDSALYLCASSWDRSMGALHFGNGTRLTVT.

This chain connects TRBV11-1 to TRBJ2-5, with 9 positions matching TRBD1. The CDR3 has 19 amino acids. Trimming at V came to 0 bases and at J to 3 bases, leaving 14 bases not matched to a gene. CDR1 is SGHAT and CDR2 is FQDESV in the germline V gene (reference sequence). This CDR3 is CASSLARTGEKKRKETQYF. CDR3 in DNA: TGTGCCAGCAGCTTAGCGAGGACAGGGGAGAAAAAAAGGAAAGAGACCCAGTACTTC.

The chain is built from TRBV9 and TRBJ2-2; D may be TRBD1 or TRBD2 (5 bases each). The CDR3 has 16 amino acids. Germline V gives CDR1 SGDLS, CDR2 YYNGEE. V lost 3 bases and J lost 3, with 15 bases in between. CDR3 sequence reads: CASSAAPGTHTGELFF. CDR3 nucleotides: TGTGCCAGCAGCGCCGCCCCCGGGACGCACACCGGGGAGCTGTTTTTT. Full variable domain (remainder filled in from reference TRBV9 and TRBJ2-2): DSGVTQTPKHLITATGQRVTLRCSPRSGDLSVYWYQQSLDQGLQFLIQYYNGEERAKGNILERFSAQQFPDLHSELNLSSLELGDSALYFCASSAAPGTHTGELFFGEGSRLTVL.

This chain joins TRBV2 and TRBJ2-2; no firm D call. Germline V lookup: CDR1 SNHLY, CDR2 FYNNEI. The CDR3 contains 13 residues. The V end was cut by 7 bases, the J end by 1 base, with 7 bases between. CDR3 sequence (DNA): TGTGCCAGCATAAAAGGGAACACCGGGGAGCTGTTTTTT. It is translated as CASIKGNTGELFF.

This chain joins TRBV9 and TRBJ1-4; 7 positions agree with TRBD1. Per the germline V gene, CDR1 is SGDLS and CDR2 is YYNGEE. V was clipped by 3 bases and J by 7 bases; unmatched bases: 6. This CDR3 contains 14 residues. CDR3 sequence: CASSGQGLAEKLFF. For the CDR3, the DNA is TGTGCCAGCAGCGGACAGGGCCTCGCTGAAAAACTGTTTTTT.

The CDR3 region is CASSKASIQGPTYEQYF. CDR3 in DNA: TGTGCCAGCAGCAAAGCGTCAATACAGGGGCCCACCTACGAGCAGTACTTC. The chain couples TRBV21-1 to TRBJ2-7; the table's D call of TRBD1 was not tested on the DNA. TRBV21-1 is assigned pseudogene status. The CDR3 is made up of 17 amino acids.

The chain employs TRBV30 and TRBJ1-2; D gene uncertain. Germline V CDR1 and CDR2: GTSNPN, SVGIG (reference sequence). The CDR3 runs to 11 residues. V lost 3 bases, J lost 10 bases, and 12 bases lay in between. CDR3 in amino acids: CAWSGGSAYTF. CDR3 sequence (DNA): TGTGCCTGGAGCGGCGGCTCGGCCTACACCTTC.

This chain joins TRBV6-5 and TRBJ1-6; D is unresolved. The CDR3 is made up of 16 amino acids. Per the germline V gene, CDR1 is MNHEY and CDR2 is SVGAGI. V lost 4 bases to trimming and J lost 0 bases, with 10 bases between them. The CDR3 loop is CASSSTTGSYNSPLHF. The CDR3 bases are TGTGCCAGCAGTTCCACAACGGGCTCCTATAATTCACCCCTCCACTTT.

This clone occurred once. The chain recombines TRBV15 with TRBJ2-5; TRBD1 matches at 8 bases. The CDR3 is 18 amino acids. Germline CDR1 reads LNHNV; CDR2 reads YYDKDF (reference sequence). The trim removed 1 base at V and 3 bases at J, leaving 13 bases unmatched. CDR3 in DNA: TGTGCCACCAGCAGAGTGGCGGGGCCAGGGGGCCTCGAAGAGACCCAGTACTTC. As protein: CATSRVAGPGGLEETQYF.

The rearrangement joins TRBV29-1 to TRBJ1-1; 8 bases align to TRBD1. V gave up 6 bases and J gave up 8 bases; unmatched junction bases: 11. The CDR3 has 13 residues. In germline, CDR1 is SQVTM, CDR2 ANQGSEA. CDR3: CSVAPTGGLEAFF. DNA of the CDR3: TGCAGCGTAGCCCCCACAGGGGGTCTGGAAGCTTTCTTT.

The V call is TRBV4-3, the J call TRBJ1-2; weak D call: TRBD1 (5 bases). The CDR3 contains 15 residues. V dropped 0 bases and J dropped 7 bases, with 15 bases sitting between them. Germline CDR1 LGHNA, CDR2 YSLEER. The CDR3 reads CASSQEMAPGPGYTF. CDR3 nucleotide sequence: TGCGCCAGCAGCCAAGAGATGGCCCCAGGGCCTGGCTACACCTTC.

The J gene is TRBJ1-4, the V gene TRBV3-1 (or the pseudogene TRBV3-2); TRBD1 matches at 10 bases. Per the germline V gene, CDR1 is LGHDT and CDR2 is YNNKEL (reference sequence). The length of the CDR3 is 16 residues. V lost 4 bases and J lost 0; bases outside the gene matches: 2. Written as DNA, the CDR3 is TGTGCCAGCAGCCTCGGGACAGGGGCAACTAATGAAAAACTGTTTTTT. Encoded protein: CASSLGTGATNEKLFF.

V is TRBV11-3 and J is TRBJ2-3; 8 nucleotides line up with TRBD1. The CDR3 runs 18 residues. The V gene end was trimmed by 5 bases and the J gene end by 3 bases; junction bases not matched to a gene: 16. CDR1 and CDR2 (germline): SGHNT, YENEEA. CDR3 in amino acids: CASSPKSGAGGWTDTQYF. CDR3 coding DNA: TGTGCCAGCAGCCCAAAATCCGGGGCAGGGGGCTGGACAGATACGCAGTATTTT.

The chain uses TRBV24-1 and TRBJ1-1; possible D gene TRBD1, 6 bases. Germline CDR1 KGHDR, CDR2 SFDVKD. Trimming took 8 bases from V and 6 from J, leaving 24 bases between them. The CDR3 length is 16 residues. The CDR3 nucleotides read TGTGCCACCACCGCGCCGCCGGGGGGCCTGAGGGCTGAAGCTTTCTTT. Translating it yields CATTAPPGGLRAEAFF.

The J gene is TRBJ2-2, the V gene TRBV3-1 (or the pseudogene TRBV3-2); a possible D gene is TRBD2 (5 bases). CDR3 length: 16 amino acids. Trimming pared 4 bases from V and 1 base from J, leaving 13 bases between. Germline lookup yields CDR1 LGHDT and CDR2 YNNKEL (reference sequence). CDR3 bases: TGTGCCAGCAGCCCCCCCGGCGGGCTGAACACCGGGGAGCTGTTTTTT. Amino acids: CASSPPGGLNTGELFF.

V gene TRBV20-1 combines with J gene TRBJ1-1; D may be TRBD1 (5 bases). The CDR3 totals 11 residues. Germline V gives CDR1 DFQATT, CDR2 SNEGSKA (reference sequence). V gave up 6 bases and J gave up 7 bases, with 12 bases separating them. CDR3 residues: CSAEPGLEAFF. The DNA for the CDR3 is TGCAGTGCGGAACCGGGACTTGAAGCTTTCTTT.

In its sample, this clone was seen once. The V gene is TRBV7-2, the J gene TRBJ2-2, with D possibly being TRBD1 (6 bases). V lost 0 bases, J lost 9 bases, and 11 bases lay in between. Germline CDR1 is SGHTA and CDR2 is FQGNSA. CDR3 length: 14 amino acids. In DNA, the CDR3 is TGTGCCAGCAGCTTAGCCTCAGACAGGAGGGAGCTGTTTTTT. It translates to CASSLASDRRELFF.

The rearrangement links TRBV28 to TRBJ2-1; 9 bases are shared with TRBD1. With V trimmed by 6 bases and J by 6 bases, 9 bases remained unmatched. The germline CDR1 and CDR2 sequences are MDHEN and SYDVKM. CDR3 length: 15 residues. This chain's CDR3 is CASSLTGGAGNEQFF. In DNA, the CDR3 is TGTGCCAGCAGCCTAACAGGGGGCGCAGGCAATGAGCAGTTCTTC.

V and J are TRBV7-9 and TRBJ1-4; D possibly corresponds to TRBD1 (6 bases). V was trimmed by 6 bases and J by 8 bases, leaving 16 bases between them. CDR3 size: 14 residues. Germline V lookup: CDR1 SEHNR, CDR2 FQNEAQ (reference sequence). The CDR3 spells CASSFGQSREKLFF. As DNA, the CDR3 is TGTGCCAGCAGTTTCGGACAGTCCAGGGAAAAACTGTTTTTT.

The genes are TRBV6-5 and TRBJ1-4; TRBD1 might be the D (6 bases). V gave up 7 bases and J gave up 5 bases, with 14 bases separating them. The length of the CDR3 is 14 residues. Looked up from germline, CDR1 is MNHEY and CDR2 is SVGAGI. DNA of the CDR3: TGTGCCAGCAAAACAGGGACGAGGAATGAAAAACTGTTTTTT. Protein: CASKTGTRNEKLFF.

CDR3 residues: CASRARSEAFF. CDR3 nucleotides: TGTGCCAGCAGGGCGAGGAGTGAAGCTTTCTTT. The rearrangement links TRBV28 to TRBJ1-1; the D is unclear. V was shortened by 6 bases and J by 7 bases, with 9 bases between the two germline ends. Germline V gene data show CDR1 as MDHEN and CDR2 as SYDVKM. The CDR3 has 11 residues.